Each of the 10 T cell receptor beta chains below was sequenced from the same sample in a study of blood T cell repertoires in COVID-19. The protocol was immunoSEQ multiplex PCR, while the TCRdb copy is restricted to in-frame clones and leaves out a portion. The sample shows roughly 190,000 clones, around nine tenths of them seen only once. The sample taken for sequencing was peripheral blood. The origin of the receptors is a man aged 25-45 years with acute or convalescent COVID-19.

This clone was observed a single time. The J gene is TRBJ1-5, the V gene TRBV29-1; D is ambiguous. The V end was cut by 4 bases, the J end by 2 bases, with 18 bases between. CDR1 and CDR2 (germline): SQVTM, ANQGSEA. CDR3 length: 16 amino acids. CDR3 loop: CSVVTVSDYGNQPQHF. As DNA, the CDR3 is TGCAGCGTTGTTACAGTGAGTGATTACGGCAATCAGCCCCAGCATTTT.

The gene calls are TRBV30 and TRBJ1-1; maybe TRBD1 (5 bases). CDR1 is GTSNPN, CDR2 SVGIG, per germline (reference sequence). The V end was cut by 1 base, the J end by 6 bases, with 9 bases between. The CDR3 totals 12 residues. The DNA of the CDR3 is TGTGCCTGGAGTGGAGGAGGGGCTGAAGCTTTCTTT. Its translation: CAWSGGGAEAFF.

The chain employs TRBV25-1 and TRBJ1-2, with 9 bases matching TRBD1. Germline lookup yields CDR1 MGHDK and CDR2 SYGVNS. The CDR3 totals 15 residues. V lost 6 bases to trimming and J lost 2 bases; unmatched junction nucleotides: 7. The CDR3 here is CASRGRTGENYGYTF. The CDR3 DNA sequence: TGTGCCAGCAGGGGTAGGACAGGGGAGAACTATGGCTACACCTTC.

The chain has TRBV19 and TRBJ1-3; no firm D call. V dropped 6 bases and J dropped 3 bases, with 3 bases sitting between them. CDR1 LNHDA and CDR2 SQIVND come from the germline V gene (reference sequence). The CDR3 is 11 residues long. The CDR3 here is CASSNGNTIYF. The CDR3 DNA sequence: TGTGCCAGTAGCAATGGAAACACCATATATTTT.

This clone has a single count. The chain couples TRBV5-6 to TRBJ1-4; possibly TRBD1 for D (5 bases). Per the germline V gene, CDR1 is SGHDT and CDR2 is YYEEEE. The CDR3 is 15 residues long. V was cut by 2 bases and J by 5 bases, with 13 bases left in between. The DNA for the CDR3 is TGTGCCAGCAGCTTCCTGGGGGGGACCAATGAAAAACTGTTTTTT. Translated, it gives CASSFLGGTNEKLFF.

The chain combines TRBV10-1 with TRBJ1-2; tentative D call: TRBD1 (6 bases). The CDR3 has 13 amino acids. The germline gives CDR1 WNHNN, CDR2 SYGVQD (reference sequence). Trimming left V 3 bases short and J 5 bases short, with 10 bases between. The CDR3 loop reads CASSDEQGYGYTF. DNA of the CDR3: TGCGCCAGCAGTGACGAACAGGGTTATGGCTACACCTTC.

The J gene is TRBJ1-4, the V gene TRBV7-2; D gene ambiguous. Germline-derived CDR1 and CDR2 are SGHTA and FQGNSA. There are 12 residues in the CDR3. Trimming took off 1 base at V and 7 bases at J, with 4 bases between the two ends. As DNA, the CDR3 is TGTGCCAGCAGCTTAGTCAGTGAAAAACTGTTTTTT. Encoded protein: CASSLVSEKLFF.

V gene TRBV27 combines with J gene TRBJ2-3; TRBD2 aligns across 8 bases. Germline V gives CDR1 MNHEY, CDR2 SMNVEV (reference sequence). The V gene end was trimmed by 5 bases and the J gene end by 5 bases; junction bases not matched to a gene: 12. The CDR3 sequence is 16 residues long. For the CDR3, the DNA is TGTGCCAGCAGTCAACTGACTAGCGCATTTCTAGATACGCAGTATTTT. This codes for CASSQLTSAFLDTQYF.

This chain links TRBV19 with TRBJ2-3; 8 positions match TRBD2. The CDR3 runs to 16 residues. CDR1 and CDR2 (germline): LNHDA, SQIVND (reference sequence). The ends lost 2 bases at V and 4 bases at J; junction bases unmatched: 8. The CDR3 DNA reads as TGTGCCAGTAGTATATATGGTAGCGGGATCGCAGATACGCAGTATTTT. Protein product: CASSIYGSGIADTQYF.

This clone was seen more than once but under ten times. An end of the junction does not agree with germline; a read error may underlie this. The chain couples TRBV7-2 to TRBJ2-1; 11 bases fit TRBD2. The CDR3 length is 13 residues. The germline V gene encodes CDR1 SGHTA and CDR2 FQGNSA. The CDR3 sequence is CASSSYLAGGVLF. The CDR3 DNA reads as TGTGCCAGCAGCTCATATTTAGCGGGGGGGGTGCTCTTC.